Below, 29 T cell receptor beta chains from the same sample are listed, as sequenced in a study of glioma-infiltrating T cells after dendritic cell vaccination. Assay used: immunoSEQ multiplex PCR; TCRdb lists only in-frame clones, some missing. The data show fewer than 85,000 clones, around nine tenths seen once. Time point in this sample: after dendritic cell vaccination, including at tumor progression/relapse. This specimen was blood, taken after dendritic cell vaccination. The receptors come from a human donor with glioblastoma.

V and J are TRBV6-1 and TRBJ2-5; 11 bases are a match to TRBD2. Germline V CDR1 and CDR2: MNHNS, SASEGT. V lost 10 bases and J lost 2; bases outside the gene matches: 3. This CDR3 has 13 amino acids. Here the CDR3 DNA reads TGTGCCACGGGACTAGCGGTACAAGAGACCCAGTACTTC. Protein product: CATGLAVQETQYF.

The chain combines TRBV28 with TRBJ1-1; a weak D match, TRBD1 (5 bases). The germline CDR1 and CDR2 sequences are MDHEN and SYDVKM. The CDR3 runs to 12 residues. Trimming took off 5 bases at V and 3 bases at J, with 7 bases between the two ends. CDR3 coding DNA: TGTGCCAGCAGTGGAGGGGACACTGAAGCTTTCTTT. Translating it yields CASSGGDTEAFF.

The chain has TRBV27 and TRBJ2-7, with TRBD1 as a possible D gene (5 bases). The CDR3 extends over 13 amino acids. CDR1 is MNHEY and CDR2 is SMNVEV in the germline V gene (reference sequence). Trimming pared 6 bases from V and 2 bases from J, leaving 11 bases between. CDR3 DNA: TGTGCCAGCAGGGGTTCAGGGACCTACGAGCAGTACTTC. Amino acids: CASRGSGTYEQYF.

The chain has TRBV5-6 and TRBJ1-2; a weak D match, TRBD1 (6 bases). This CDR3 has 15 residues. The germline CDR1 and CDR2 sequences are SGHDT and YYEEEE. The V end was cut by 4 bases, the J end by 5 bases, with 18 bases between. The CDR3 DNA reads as TGTGCCAGCAGCGGGGACAAGGGAAGATCTTATGGCTACACCTTC. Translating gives CASSGDKGRSYGYTF.

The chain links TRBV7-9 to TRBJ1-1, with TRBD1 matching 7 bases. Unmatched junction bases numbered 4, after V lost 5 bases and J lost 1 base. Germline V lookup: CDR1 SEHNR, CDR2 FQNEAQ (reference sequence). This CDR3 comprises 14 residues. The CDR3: CASSDRDRNTEAFF. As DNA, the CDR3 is TGTGCCAGCAGCGACCGGGACAGGAACACTGAAGCTTTCTTT.

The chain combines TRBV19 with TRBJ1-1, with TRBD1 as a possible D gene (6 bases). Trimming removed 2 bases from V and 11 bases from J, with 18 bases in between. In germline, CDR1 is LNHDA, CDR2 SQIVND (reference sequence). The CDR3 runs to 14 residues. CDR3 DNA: TGTGCCAGTAGTATATCGGACAGCCCTAGGATCGCTTTCTTT. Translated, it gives CASSISDSPRIAFF.

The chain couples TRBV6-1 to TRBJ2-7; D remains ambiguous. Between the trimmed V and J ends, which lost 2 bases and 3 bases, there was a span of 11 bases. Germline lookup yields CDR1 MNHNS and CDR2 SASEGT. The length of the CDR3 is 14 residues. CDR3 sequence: CASSEFGRNYEQYF. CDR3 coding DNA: TGTGCCAGCAGTGAATTTGGCAGGAACTACGAGCAGTACTTC.

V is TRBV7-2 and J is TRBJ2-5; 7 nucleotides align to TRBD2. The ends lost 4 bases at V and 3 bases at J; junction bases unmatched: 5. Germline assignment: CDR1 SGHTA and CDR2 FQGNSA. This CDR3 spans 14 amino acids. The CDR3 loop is CASSSGGHEETQYF. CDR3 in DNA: TGTGCCAGCAGCTCGGGGGGTCACGAAGAGACCCAGTACTTC.

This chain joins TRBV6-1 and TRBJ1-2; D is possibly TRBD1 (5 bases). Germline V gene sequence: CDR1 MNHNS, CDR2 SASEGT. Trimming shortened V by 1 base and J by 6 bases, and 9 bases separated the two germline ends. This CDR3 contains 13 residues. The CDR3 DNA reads TGTGCCAGCAGTGAAGGGGGCTCGAATGGCTACACCTTC. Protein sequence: CASSEGGSNGYTF.

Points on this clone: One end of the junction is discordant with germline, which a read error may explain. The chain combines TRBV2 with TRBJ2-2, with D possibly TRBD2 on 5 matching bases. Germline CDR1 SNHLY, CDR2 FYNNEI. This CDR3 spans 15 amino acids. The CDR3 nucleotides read TGTGCCAGCACCTCAAGATCGACCCTTCCCGGGGAGCTATTTTTT. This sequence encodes CASTSRSTLPGELFF.

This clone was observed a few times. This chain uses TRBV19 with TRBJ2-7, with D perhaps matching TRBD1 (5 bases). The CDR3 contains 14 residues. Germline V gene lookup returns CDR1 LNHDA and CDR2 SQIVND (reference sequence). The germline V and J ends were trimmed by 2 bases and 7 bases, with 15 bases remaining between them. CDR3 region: CASSIWSRAGEQYF. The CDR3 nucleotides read TGTGCCAGTAGTATATGGTCCCGGGCAGGGGAGCAGTACTTC.

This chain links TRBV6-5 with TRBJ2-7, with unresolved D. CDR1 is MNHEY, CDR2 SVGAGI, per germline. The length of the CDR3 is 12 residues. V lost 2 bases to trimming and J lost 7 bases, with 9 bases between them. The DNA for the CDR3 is TGTGCCAGCAGTTACGGGCAGGCGGAGCAGTACTTC. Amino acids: CASSYGQAEQYF.

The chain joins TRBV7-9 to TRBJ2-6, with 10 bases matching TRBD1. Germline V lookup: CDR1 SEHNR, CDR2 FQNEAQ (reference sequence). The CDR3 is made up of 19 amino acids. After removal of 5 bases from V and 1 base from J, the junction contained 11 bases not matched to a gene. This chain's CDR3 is CASSLRQGARLSGANVLTF. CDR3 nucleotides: TGTGCCAGCAGCCTCAGACAGGGGGCGCGTCTTTCTGGGGCCAACGTCCTGACTTTC. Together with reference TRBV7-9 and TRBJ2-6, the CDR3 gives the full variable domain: DTGVSQNPRHKITKRGQNVTFRCDPISEHNRLYWYRQTLGQGPEFLTYFQNEAQLEKSRLLSDRFSAERPKGSFSTLEIQRTEQGDSAMYLCASSLRQGARLSGANVLTFGAGSRLTVL.

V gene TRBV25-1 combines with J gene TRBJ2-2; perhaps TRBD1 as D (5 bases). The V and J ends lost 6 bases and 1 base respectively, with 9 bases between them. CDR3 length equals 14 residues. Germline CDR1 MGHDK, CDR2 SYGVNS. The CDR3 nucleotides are TGTGCCAGCAGGGAACAGGAGAACACCGGGGAGCTGTTTTTT. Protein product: CASREQENTGELFF.

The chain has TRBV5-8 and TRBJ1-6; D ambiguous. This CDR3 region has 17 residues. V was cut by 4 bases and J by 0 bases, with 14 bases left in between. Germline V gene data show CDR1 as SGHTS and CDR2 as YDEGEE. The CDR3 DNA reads TGTGCCAGCAGCGCGGGTCGCTTTAGCTCCTATAATTCACCCCTCCACTTT. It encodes CASSAGRFSSYNSPLHF.

CDR3 amino acids: CASSPGQGYDQWFEQFF. The CDR3 DNA follows: TGTGCCAGCAGCCCGGGACAGGGTTACGATCAATGGTTTGAGCAGTTCTTC. The gene calls are TRBV7-2 and TRBJ2-1, with 9 positions matching TRBD1. Trimming at V came to 5 bases and at J to 9 bases, leaving 17 bases not matched to a gene. This CDR3 has 17 residues. Germline V gene data show CDR1 as SGHTA and CDR2 as FQGNSA.

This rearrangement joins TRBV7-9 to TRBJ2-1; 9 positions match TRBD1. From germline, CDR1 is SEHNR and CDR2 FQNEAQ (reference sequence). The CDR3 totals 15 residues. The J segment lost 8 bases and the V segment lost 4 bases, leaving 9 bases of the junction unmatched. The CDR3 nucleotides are TGTGCCAGCAGCTACGGACAGGGGATTTTCCATGAGCAGTTCTTC. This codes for CASSYGQGIFHEQFF. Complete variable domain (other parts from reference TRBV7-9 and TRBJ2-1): DTGVSQNPRHKITKRGQNVTFRCDPISEHNRLYWYRQTLGQGPEFLTYFQNEAQLEKSRLLSDRFSAERPKGSFSTLEIQRTEQGDSAMYLCASSYGQGIFHEQFFGPGTRLTVL.

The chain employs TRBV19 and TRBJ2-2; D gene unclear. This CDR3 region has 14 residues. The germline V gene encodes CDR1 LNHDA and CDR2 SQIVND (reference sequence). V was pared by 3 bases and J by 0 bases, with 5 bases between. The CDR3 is CASSIISNTGELFF. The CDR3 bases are TGTGCCAGTAGTATCATTTCGAACACCGGGGAGCTGTTTTTT.

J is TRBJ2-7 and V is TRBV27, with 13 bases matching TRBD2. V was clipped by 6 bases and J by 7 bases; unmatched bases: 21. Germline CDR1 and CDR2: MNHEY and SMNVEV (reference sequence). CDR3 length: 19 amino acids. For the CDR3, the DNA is TGTGCCAGCAGCCCGGGACCGCGCCCCGGACTAGCGGGAGAAGGTGAGCAGTACTTC. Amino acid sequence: CASSPGPRPGLAGEGEQYF.

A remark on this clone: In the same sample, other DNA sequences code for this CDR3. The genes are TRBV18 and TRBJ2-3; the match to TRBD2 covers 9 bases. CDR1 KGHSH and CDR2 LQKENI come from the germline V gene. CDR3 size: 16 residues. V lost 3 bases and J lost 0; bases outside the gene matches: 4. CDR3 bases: TGTGCCAGCTCACCCCTAGCGGGATCCAGCACAGATACGCAGTATTTT. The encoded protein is CASSPLAGSSTDTQYF.

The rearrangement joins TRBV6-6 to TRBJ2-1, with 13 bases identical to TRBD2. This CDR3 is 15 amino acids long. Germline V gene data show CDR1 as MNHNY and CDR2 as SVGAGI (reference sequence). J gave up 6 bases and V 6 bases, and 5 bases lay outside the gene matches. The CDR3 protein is CASSPGTSGINEQFF. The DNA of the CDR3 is TGTGCCAGCAGCCCCGGGACTAGCGGGATCAATGAGCAGTTCTTC.

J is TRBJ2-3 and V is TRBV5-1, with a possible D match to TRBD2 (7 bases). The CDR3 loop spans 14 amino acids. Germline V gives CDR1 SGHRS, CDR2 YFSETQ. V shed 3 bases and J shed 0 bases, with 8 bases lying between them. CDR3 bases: TGCGCCAGCAGCTGGGGGGGCAGCACAGATACGCAGTATTTT. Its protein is CASSWGGSTDTQYF.

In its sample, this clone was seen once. The CDR3 nucleotides read TGTGCCAGCCGGGGACAGGTCAATCAGCCCCAGCATTTT. It encodes CASRGQVNQPQHF. The genes are TRBV2 and TRBJ1-5, with 8 bases identical to TRBD1. V was clipped by 8 bases and J by 3 bases; unmatched bases: 3. This CDR3 has 13 residues. Germline values: CDR1 SNHLY, CDR2 FYNNEI.

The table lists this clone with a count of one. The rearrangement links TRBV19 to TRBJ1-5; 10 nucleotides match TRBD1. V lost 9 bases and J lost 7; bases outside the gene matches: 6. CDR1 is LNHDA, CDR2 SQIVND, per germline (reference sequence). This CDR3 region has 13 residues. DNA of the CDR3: TGTGCCAGCCGGGACAGGGGTGTCCAGCCCCAGCATTTT. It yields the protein CASRDRGVQPQHF. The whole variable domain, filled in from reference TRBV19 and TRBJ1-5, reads DGGITQSPKYLFRKEGQNVTLSCEQNLNHDAMYWYRQDPGQGLRLIYYSQIVNDFQKGDIAEGYSVSREKKESFPLTVTSAQKNPTAFYLCASRDRGVQPQHFGDGTRLSIL.

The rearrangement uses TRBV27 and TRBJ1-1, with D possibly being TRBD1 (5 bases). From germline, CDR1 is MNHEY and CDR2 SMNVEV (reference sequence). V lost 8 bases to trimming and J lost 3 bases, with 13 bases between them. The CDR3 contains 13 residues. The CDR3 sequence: CASAWGEYTEAFF. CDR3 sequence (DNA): TGTGCCAGCGCCTGGGGCGAATACACTGAAGCTTTCTTT.

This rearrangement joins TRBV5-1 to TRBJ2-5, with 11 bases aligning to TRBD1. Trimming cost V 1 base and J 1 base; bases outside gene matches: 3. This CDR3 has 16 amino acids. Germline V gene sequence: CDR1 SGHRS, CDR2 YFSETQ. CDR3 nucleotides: TGCGCCAGCAGCTTGCAGGGACAGGGGGGCCAAGAGACCCAGTACTTC. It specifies CASSLQGQGGQETQYF.

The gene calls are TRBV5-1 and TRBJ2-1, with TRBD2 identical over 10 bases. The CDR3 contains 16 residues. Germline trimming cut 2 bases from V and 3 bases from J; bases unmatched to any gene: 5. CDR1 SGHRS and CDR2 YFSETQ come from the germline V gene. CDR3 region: CASSLLSGGLYNEQFF. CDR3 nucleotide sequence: TGCGCCAGCAGCTTACTTAGCGGGGGGCTCTACAATGAGCAGTTCTTC.

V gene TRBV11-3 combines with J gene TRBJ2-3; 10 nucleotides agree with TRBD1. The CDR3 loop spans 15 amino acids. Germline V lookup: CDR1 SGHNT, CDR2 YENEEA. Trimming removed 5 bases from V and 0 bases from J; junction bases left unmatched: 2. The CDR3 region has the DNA TGTGCCAGCAGCCCGGGACAGGGGAGCACAGATACGCAGTATTTT. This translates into CASSPGQGSTDTQYF. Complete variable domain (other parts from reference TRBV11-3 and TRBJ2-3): EAGVVQSPRYKIIEKKQPVAFWCNPISGHNTLYWYLQNLGQGPELLIRYENEEAVDDSQLPKDRFSAERLKGVDSTLKIQPAELGDSAVYLCASSPGQGSTDTQYFGPGTRLTVL.

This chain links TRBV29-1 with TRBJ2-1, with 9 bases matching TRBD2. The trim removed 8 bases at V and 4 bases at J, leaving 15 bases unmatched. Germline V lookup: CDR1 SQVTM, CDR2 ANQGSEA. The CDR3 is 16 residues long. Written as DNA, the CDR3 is TGCAGCTCTGTCAGCGGGAGGCCGGGGGGGTACAATGAGCAGTTCTTC. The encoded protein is CSSVSGRPGGYNEQFF.